This TCR beta chain was captured in a study of T cell responses to AZD1222 COVID-19 vaccine. General observations from the study: Baseline seropositivity occurred in only a handful of AZD1222 recipients.

Repertoires were generated with immunoSEQ multiplex PCR, while TCRdb's copy carries only in-frame clones and drops some. Of approximately 150,000 clones listed, 85% to 95% are singletons. The CDR3 runs to 15 residues. Trimming stripped 4 bases from V and 3 bases from J, with 15 bases between. In germline, CDR1 is SNHLY, CDR2 FYNNEI. For this clone: The target antigen is unknown.

The input for sequencing was peripheral blood, taken on day 0 of AZD1222 vaccination. V and J are TRBV2 and TRBJ1-1; D is uncertain. The sequence came from an adult in good health. CDR3 DNA sequence: TGTGCCAGCAGTGTCCCCCCGCCCTGGGACACTGAAGCTTTCTTT. Translating it yields CASSVPPPWDTEAFF. Drawing the rest from reference TRBV2 and TRBJ1-1, the complete variable domain is EPEVTQTPSHQVTQMGQEVILRCVPISNHLYFYWYRQILGQKVEFLVSFYNNEISEKSEIFDDQFSVERPDGSNFTLKIRSTKLEDSAMYFCASSVPPPWDTEAFFGQGTRLTVV.